This T cell receptor (beta chain) was obtained from a study of blood T cells in healthy people across ages (dated by TCRdb to about 2015). Study-level background: In model experiments, template switching captured roughly one uniquely barcoded TCR beta cDNA molecule for every two T cells. Age-related changes in TCR beta repertoire diversity were measured in the study by deep sequencing normalized with unique cDNA molecular identifiers. The donors were divided into four age groups: young (average approximately 17 years), middle-aged (around 37), aged (about 56) and long-lived (82). To avoid experimental bias, donors of different ages were randomly spread across the sequencing lanes. Using the same blood draw, the study looked at two additional independent replicas of 1 million unique cDNA reads for two donors, one aged 18 to 30 and the other aged 80 or older. What the work shows at the level of the full study, not this receptor alone: A strong correlation was found between observed TCR beta diversity and the percentage of naive T cells measured by flow cytometry. Total diversity estimates from one million sequenced T cells were considered lower bounds and underestimates. Bulk unsorted PBMC profiling prevented conclusive comparison of naive and antigen-experienced compartments. Observed TCR beta diversity per million T cells fell roughly linearly with age, and a significant reduction was already apparent by age roughly 40. Donor CMV infection status was unknown, potentially confounding age-related changes in expanded clonotypes. The long-lived group showed more naive CD4+ T cells, fewer expanded clones and increased TCR diversity than the aged group, suggesting age selection.

This clonotype was counted a few times. What this receptor recognizes is not known. No base quality values were provided; no much bigger clone lies one nucleotide off. Donors were a few dozen systemically healthy Caucasian individuals from Russia aged 6 to 90 years. Each donor gave ten milliliters of peripheral blood, collected into EDTA-treated Vacutainer tubes. Ficoll-Paque density-gradient centrifugation was used to isolate PBMCs, with at least 7 million obtained per sample. Trizol reagent was used to extract total RNA from PBMCs, with at least 5 micrograms per sample. For every donor, an aliquot of PBMCs went through flow cytometry to measure the percentages of naive CD45RAhigh/CD27high T cells. From cysteine to phenylalanine, the CDR3 is 17 amino acids long. Of the read, only the CDR3 DNA is kept; its 51 bases are in frame from base 1. The junction shows trimming of 5 bases on V and 1 base on J, and the gene matches do not reach 8 bases of it. CDR1 MNHEY and CDR2 SVGEGT are derived from the germline V gene.

The receptor library was made with 5' RACE. These reads were obtained on an Illumina HiSeq 2500. A second 7 to 11 cycle PCR used a sample-barcoded 5' primer and a J-beta primer mix. A unique molecular identifier was introduced onto each TCR beta cDNA molecule by a template-switch 5' adaptor carrying 12 random nucleotides. Each sample yielded at least 3 million CDR3-containing paired-end reads. The Mint cDNA synthesis kit, primed by a TRBC-specific oligonucleotide, was used to synthesize first-strand cDNA from all RNA. Following uracil-DNA glycosylase treatment, a first 18-cycle PCR with universal primers M1SS and BC2_uni_R was performed on all cDNA. In the source study's methods: Each sample was normalized by randomly selecting 1 million high-quality reads, each carrying a distinct molecular identifier. Instead of being binned into consensus sequences, reads with shared molecular identifiers were discarded. MiTCR, run with a Q25 quality threshold and the strictest error-elimination algorithm, handled CDR3 identification, clonotype clustering and error correction. A nonparametric unseen species model with Euler transformation was used to estimate lower-bound total TCR beta diversity. TCRdb ran its own pipeline on the public reads, namely fastp trimming at Q25 and MiXCR clone calling, and kept in-frame beta chains. Rows with a matching CDR3 protein are joined into one entry that keeps the most common DNA and genes. TCRdb, not the authors, supplied the V and J calls. For this sample there are 700,000 to 1,000,000 distinct CDR3 sequences; around 45% appear just once. The top ten constitute about 19% of the sample.

Sequencing was done on a sample of blood. Recombination connected TRBV6-2 or TRBV6-3 to TRBJ2-3; 11 of the junction bases match TRBD2. This receptor was identified in a man in his sixties in good health. The DNA sequence follows: TGTGCCAGCAGTACGTCCCCACTAGCGGGGGGCACAGATACGCAGTATTTT. Its product reads: CASSTSPLAGGTDTQYF.